This TCR beta chain was recorded in a study of tumor and adjacent non-tumor tissue in lung cancer. This clonotype came up a few times. This sample's RNA came from whole unsorted tissue. Three rounds of nested PCR, following a modified ARM-PCR protocol, produced the TCRbeta library. TCRdb reprocessed the multiplex PCR reads via MiXCR and lists one record per CDR3 protein. The top ten clones hold around 9.5% of a sample with some 71,000 distinct CDR3 sequences, 72% of them seen once. This CDR3 contains 14 residues. The V gene lost 4 bases and the J gene lost 0 bases, with 10 bases spanning the gap. The sequenced sample consisted of lung tumor tissue. The TCR originated in a woman aged 40-49 years with non-small cell lung cancer. The chain links TRBV12-3 or TRBV12-4 to TRBJ2-7; D is unclear. The CDR3 region is CASSYYSSSYEQYF. The CDR3 DNA reads TGTGCCAGCAGTTATTACAGTAGCTCCTACGAGCAGTACTTC.